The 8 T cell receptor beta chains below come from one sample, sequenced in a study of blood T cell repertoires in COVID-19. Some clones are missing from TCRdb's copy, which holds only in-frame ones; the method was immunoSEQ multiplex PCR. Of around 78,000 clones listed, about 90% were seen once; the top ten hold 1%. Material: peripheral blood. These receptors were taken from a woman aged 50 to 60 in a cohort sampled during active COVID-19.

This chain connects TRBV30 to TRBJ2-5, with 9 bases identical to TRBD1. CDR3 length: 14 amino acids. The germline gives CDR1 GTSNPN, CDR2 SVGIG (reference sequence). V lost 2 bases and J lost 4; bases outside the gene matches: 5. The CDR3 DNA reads TGTGCCTGGAGTTCGGGGACAGGGTCAGAGACCCAGTACTTC. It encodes CAWSSGTGSETQYF.

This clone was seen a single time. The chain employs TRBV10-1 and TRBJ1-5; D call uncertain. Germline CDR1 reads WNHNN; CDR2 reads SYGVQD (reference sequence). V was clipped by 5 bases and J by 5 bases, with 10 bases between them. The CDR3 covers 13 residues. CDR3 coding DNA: TGCGCCAGCAGTCCCGGTCCTTATCAGCCCCAGCATTTT. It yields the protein CASSPGPYQPQHF.

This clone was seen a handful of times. Written as DNA, the CDR3 is TGTGCCAGCAGGCCGGGCTCCGGAGGGCAGCCCCAGCATTTT. It translates to CASRPGSGGQPQHF. V and J are TRBV2 and TRBJ1-5; D remains unclear. Germline loops: CDR1 SNHLY, CDR2 FYNNEI. V gave up 6 bases and J gave up 7 bases, with 16 bases separating them. The CDR3 covers 14 residues.

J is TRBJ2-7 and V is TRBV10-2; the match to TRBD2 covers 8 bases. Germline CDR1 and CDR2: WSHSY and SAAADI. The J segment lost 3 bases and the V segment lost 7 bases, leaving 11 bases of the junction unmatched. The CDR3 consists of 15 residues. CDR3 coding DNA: TGCGCCAGCATTTCTCGGGTAGCGGGACGCTACGAGCAGTACTTC. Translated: CASISRVAGRYEQYF.

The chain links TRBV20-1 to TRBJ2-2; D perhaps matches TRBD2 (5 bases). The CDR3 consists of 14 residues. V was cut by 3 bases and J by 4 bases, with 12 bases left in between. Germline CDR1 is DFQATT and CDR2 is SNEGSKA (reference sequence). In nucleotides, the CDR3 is TGCAGTGCTAGTGAGGCGGAGGCCACCGGGGAGCTGTTTTTT. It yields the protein CSASEAEATGELFF.

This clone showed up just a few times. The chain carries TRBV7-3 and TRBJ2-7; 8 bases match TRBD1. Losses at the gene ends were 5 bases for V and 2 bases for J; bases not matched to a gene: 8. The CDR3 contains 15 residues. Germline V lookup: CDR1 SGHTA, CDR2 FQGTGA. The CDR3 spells CASSPGPGQAYEQYF. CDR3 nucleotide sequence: TGTGCCAGCAGCCCAGGCCCGGGACAGGCCTACGAGCAGTACTTC.

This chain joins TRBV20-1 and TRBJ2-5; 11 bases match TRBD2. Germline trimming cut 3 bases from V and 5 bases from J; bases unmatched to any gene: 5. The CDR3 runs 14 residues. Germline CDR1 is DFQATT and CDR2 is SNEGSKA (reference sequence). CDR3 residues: CSASVAGGVETQYF. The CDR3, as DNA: TGCAGTGCTAGTGTAGCGGGAGGGGTTGAGACCCAGTACTTC.

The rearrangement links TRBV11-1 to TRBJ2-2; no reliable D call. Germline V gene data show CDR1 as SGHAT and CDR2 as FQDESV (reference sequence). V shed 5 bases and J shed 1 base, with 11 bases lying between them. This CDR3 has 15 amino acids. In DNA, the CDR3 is TGTGCCAGCAGCCTGGTCAAACTGAACACCGGGGAGCTGTTTTTT. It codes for CASSLVKLNTGELFF.